This TCR beta chain was documented in a study of blood T cell repertoires in COVID-19. Study-level information: COVID-19 samples collected from the United States, Italy and Spain covered acute and convalescent phases. The analysed material was cDNA or gDNA that came from T cells, B-cell-depleted T cells, or PBMCs.

This clone has a single count. Patients from Seattle were sampled longitudinally, starting during active infection. This CDR3 region has 14 residues. Trimming left V 0 bases short and J 1 base short, with 5 bases between. Germline CDR1 reads SGHRS; CDR2 reads YFSETQ. The authors' processing: Researchers report that nucleated cell counts were estimated from reference gene primer amplification. The assay was immunoSEQ multiplex PCR, and TCRdb's table has in-frame clones only and misses some. D and trimming were read from the DNA, whereas the V and J calls and clone size are those reported in that table. The sample lists about 170,000 clones; roughly 93% were seen once.

Source material: peripheral blood. This TCR derives from a man aged 18 to 29 with COVID-19, enrolled during active disease. The chain is built from TRBV5-1 and TRBJ2-4; no clear D. CDR3 nucleotide sequence: TGCGCCAGCAGCTTGGCCGAGGCCAAAAACATTCAGTACTTC. Translated: CASSLAEAKNIQYF.